A single sample is the source of the 4 T cell receptor beta chains below, sequenced in a study of cytomegalovirus exposure and HLA in healthy donors. The PCR was carried out with 60 Vbeta primers and 13 Jbeta primers. TCRdb keeps only in-frame clones here, not all; method: immunoSEQ multiplex PCR. This table has around 130,000 clones, approximately 83% appearing once. What was sequenced was PBMCs. The origin of the receptors is a girl aged 2 to 10 in good health and CMV-seronegative.

This chain joins TRBV30 and TRBJ2-1; D may be TRBD2 (5 bases). There are 13 residues in the CDR3. Trimming pared 3 bases from V and 4 bases from J, leaving 10 bases between. The germline gives CDR1 GTSNPN, CDR2 SVGIG (reference sequence). The CDR3 loop reads CAWRRALYNEQFF. The CDR3 coding sequence is TGTGCCTGGAGGAGGGCCTTATACAATGAGCAGTTCTTC.

V is TRBV15 and J is TRBJ2-2, with 7 bases matching TRBD2. The germline V gene encodes CDR1 LNHNV and CDR2 YYDKDF (reference sequence). The trim removed 0 bases at V and 11 bases at J, leaving 12 bases unmatched. There are 16 residues in the CDR3. CDR3 loop: CATSRDLNGRLEELFF. Written as DNA, the CDR3 is TGTGCCACCAGCAGAGATCTCAACGGGAGGCTCGAAGAGCTGTTTTTT.

The chain joins TRBV19 to TRBJ2-1, with 13 bases identical to TRBD2. V lost 2 bases to trimming and J lost 3 bases; unmatched junction nucleotides: 4. The CDR3 is 17 residues long. The germline V gene has CDR1 LNHDA and CDR2 SQIVND (reference sequence). The CDR3 sequence is CASSIPGLAGYYNEQFF. CDR3 in DNA: TGTGCCAGTAGTATACCGGGACTAGCGGGGTACTACAATGAGCAGTTCTTC. Drawing the rest from reference TRBV19 and TRBJ2-1, the complete variable domain is DGGITQSPKYLFRKEGQNVTLSCEQNLNHDAMYWYRQDPGQGLRLIYYSQIVNDFQKGDIAEGYSVSREKKESFPLTVTSAQKNPTAFYLCASSIPGLAGYYNEQFFGPGTRLTVL.

This sequence joins TRBV5-1 and TRBJ1-1, with 8 positions matching TRBD1. Germline CDR1 reads SGHRS; CDR2 reads YFSETQ. CDR3 length equals 14 residues. The ends lost 0 bases at V and 9 bases at J; junction bases unmatched: 7. The CDR3 coding sequence is TGCGCCAGCAGCTTGGACGGACAGGGTGGGAAAGCTTTCTTT. Its translation is CASSLDGQGGKAFF.